The 8 T cell receptor beta chains presented below share a single source sample, sequenced in a study of T-cell reconstitution after alpha-beta-depleted transplantation in children. A library of TCRbeta sequences, prepared with unique molecular identifiers, was generated. TCRdb redid the calling of the PCR reads with MiXCR, one entry per CDR3 protein. The sample carries 120,000 to 150,000 distinct CDR3 sequences, 8.8% recorded once. Specimen: PBMCs, mostly from graft donor cells, collected 180 days after TCRalphabeta/CD19-depleted stem cell transplant. Every receptor here comes from a female patient between 2 and 10 years old who had a stem cell transplant for congenital amegakaryocytic thrombocytopenia, so the T cells may come from the graft donor.

The J gene is TRBJ2-7, the V gene TRBV29-1, with a weak D call TRBD2 (7 bases). The germline CDR1 and CDR2 sequences are SQVTM and ANQGSEA. Trimming pared 7 bases from V and 4 bases from J, leaving 14 bases between. The CDR3 contains 12 residues. Written as DNA, the CDR3 is TGCAGCGGGGGGGGGACACAATACGAGCAGTACTTC. Its translation is CSGGGTQYEQYF.

Many counts were recorded for this clonotype. The rearrangement links TRBV12-3 or TRBV12-4 to TRBJ1-5, with TRBD1 matching over 9 bases. The CDR3 contains 15 residues. The junction had 10 bases not matched to a gene; V was cut back by 7 bases and J by 6 bases. Written as DNA, the CDR3 is TGTGCCAGCAAACCGGGACAGGGTATATTTCAGCCCCAGCATTTT. Protein sequence: CASKPGQGIFQPQHF.

The chain has TRBV27 and TRBJ2-1; D is perhaps TRBD2 (6 bases). The V gene lost 2 bases and the J gene lost 5 bases, with 7 bases spanning the gap. CDR1 is MNHEY and CDR2 is SMNVEV in the germline V gene (reference sequence). The CDR3 is 13 residues long. The CDR3 DNA reads TGTGCCAGCAGTTTACGGACTAACAATGAGCAGTTCTTC. It encodes CASSLRTNNEQFF.

The table lists this clonotype with a few counts. The chain combines TRBV20-1 with TRBJ2-1; D gene ambiguous. Germline CDR1 is DFQATT and CDR2 is SNEGSKA (reference sequence). This CDR3 contains 9 residues. V dropped 3 bases and J dropped 9 bases, with 3 bases sitting between them. CDR3 region: CSARGEQFF. The DNA for the CDR3 is TGCAGTGCTAGGGGTGAGCAGTTCTTC.

This clonotype was picked up a small number of times. The chain has TRBV29-1 and TRBJ2-1; no definite D call. This CDR3 is 13 amino acids long. Looked up from germline, CDR1 is SQVTM and CDR2 is ANQGSEA. This chain's CDR3 is CGGAKMSYNEQFF. CDR3 coding DNA: TGCGGTGGAGCGAAAATGTCCTACAATGAGCAGTTCTTC.

This clonotype was detected many times. The chain uses TRBV9 and TRBJ2-1, with D perhaps given as TRBD1 or TRBD2 (5 bases each). Germline V lookup: CDR1 SGDLS, CDR2 YYNGEE. V lost 3 bases, J lost 9 bases, and 13 bases lay in between. This CDR3 has 13 amino acids. CDR3: CASSAGRWGEQFF. CDR3 coding DNA: TGTGCCAGCAGCGCGGGGCGGTGGGGTGAGCAGTTCTTC.

This clonotype has ten or more counts. The chain joins TRBV20-1 to TRBJ2-3; 10 nucleotides line up with TRBD2. The CDR3 extends over 14 amino acids. Unmatched junction bases numbered 4, after V lost 5 bases and J lost 2 bases. The germline CDR1 and CDR2 sequences are DFQATT and SNEGSKA (reference sequence). The chain's CDR3 is CSAASGSPTDTQYF. The CDR3, as DNA: TGCAGTGCTGCTAGCGGGAGTCCCACAGATACGCAGTATTTT.

This clonotype has only a few counts. This sequence joins TRBV11-2 and TRBJ2-7, with 11 bases lining up with TRBD2. V shed 3 bases and J 3 bases; nucleotides not matched to a gene: 4. The CDR3 is 15 amino acids. Per the germline V gene, CDR1 is SGHAT and CDR2 is FQNNGV. For the CDR3, the DNA is TGTGCCAGCAGCTTTCTAGCGGGGGGCAGCTACGAGCAGTACTTC. It is translated as CASSFLAGGSYEQYF.